This TCR beta chain was captured by sequencing in a study of blood T cell repertoires in COVID-19. For the study at large: Sites in the United States, Italy and Spain provided acute and convalescent COVID-19 samples.

Authors' methods: Counts of nucleated cells, estimated from reference gene primer amplification, were obtained. Repertoires were generated with immunoSEQ multiplex PCR, while TCRdb's copy carries only in-frame clones and drops some. The DNA was the basis for D and trimming; V, J and clone size are from that table. The profile covers about 86,000 clones, with about 89% appearing a single time and roughly 1.1% taken by the ten largest. Germline V gene data show CDR1 as MNHNY and CDR2 as SVGAGI (reference sequence). J was trimmed by 8 bases and V by 5 bases; bases with no gene match: 18. The CDR3 covers 17 residues.

This rearrangement joins TRBV6-6 to TRBJ1-2; 9 nucleotides agree with TRBD1. The sample was peripheral blood. This receptor was identified in a human donor in a cohort sampled during active COVID-19. CDR3 protein: CASSPWTGVSPSGGYTF. CDR3 sequence (DNA): TGTGCCAGCAGTCCCTGGACAGGGGTCTCTCCTTCTGGGGGCTACACCTTC.